This T cell receptor beta chain was obtained from a study of control samples from healthy donors and cancer patients. Assay used: immunoSEQ multiplex PCR; TCRdb lists only in-frame clones, some missing. Of 20,000 to 25,000 clones listed, about 85% are singletons. The germline gives CDR1 MNHEY, CDR2 SVGAGI. V was trimmed by 0 bases and J by 8 bases, leaving 10 bases between them. The CDR3 is 13 residues long. The sequence came from a man in his 60s with colorectal cancer. The specimen sequenced was PBMCs. The chain links TRBV6-5 to TRBJ1-2; tentative D call: TRBD1 (5 bases). The DNA for the CDR3 is TGTGCCAGCAGTTACTCAGGGACGGGGGGCTACACCTTC. The encoded protein is CASSYSGTGGYTF.